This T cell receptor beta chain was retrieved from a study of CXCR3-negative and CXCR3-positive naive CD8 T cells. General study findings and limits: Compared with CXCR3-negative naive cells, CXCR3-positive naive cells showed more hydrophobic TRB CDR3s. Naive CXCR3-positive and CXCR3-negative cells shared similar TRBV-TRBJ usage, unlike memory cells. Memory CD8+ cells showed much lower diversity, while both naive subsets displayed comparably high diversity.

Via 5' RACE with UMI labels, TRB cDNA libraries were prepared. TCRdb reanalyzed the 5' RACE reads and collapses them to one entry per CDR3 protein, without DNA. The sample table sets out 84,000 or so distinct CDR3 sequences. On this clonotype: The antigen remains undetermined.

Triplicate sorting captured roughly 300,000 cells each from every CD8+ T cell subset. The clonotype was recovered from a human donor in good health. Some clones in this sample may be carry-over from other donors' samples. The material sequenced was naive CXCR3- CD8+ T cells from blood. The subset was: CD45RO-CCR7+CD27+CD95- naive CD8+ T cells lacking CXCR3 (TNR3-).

The CDR3 region is CASSWETGVGLNEQYF. This chain uses TRBV27 with TRBJ2-7; the TRBD1 assignment by TCRdb is unverifiable without DNA. The CDR3 spans 16 residues. Germline loops: CDR1 MNHEY, CDR2 SMNVEV (reference sequence).